Listed here is a single T cell receptor beta chain. What it binds is unknown. The PCR contained 60 Vbeta and 13 Jbeta primers. TCRdb's table, derived via immunoSEQ multiplex PCR, lists solely in-frame clones and lacks some. The sample yields 170,000 or so clones, over 80% seen once. Healthy individuals who donated bone marrow served as the donors. These data belong to a study of cytomegalovirus exposure and HLA in healthy donors. Study background: The 100 million to 120 million unique TCR beta sequences, from roughly 170 million T cells, were found by an earlier analysis.

The CDR3 spans 12 residues. The germline V and J ends were trimmed by 7 bases and 5 bases, with 11 bases remaining between them. The germline V gene has CDR1 KGHSY and CDR2 FQNENV. Study-wide results and limits: Several top significant clusters appeared, in a later analysis, to be linked to common viral pathogens. One cluster of highly shared sequence variants probably arose as a sequencing artifact.

The clonotype was recovered from a man aged 45-65 years in good health and CMV-seronegative. The sequenced sample consisted of PBMCs. The rearrangement uses TRBV16 and TRBJ1-1; D is perhaps TRBD1 (5 bases). The CDR3: CASTRGDTEAFF. CDR3 in DNA: TGTGCCAGCACCCGGGGGGATACTGAAGCTTTCTTT.